These 20 T cell receptor beta chains share one sample of origin, sequenced in a study of cytotoxic CD8 clonotypes in ibrutinib-treated CLL. Repertoires were generated with immunoSEQ multiplex PCR, while TCRdb's copy carries only in-frame clones and drops some. The table shows fewer than 100,000 clones, with 85% to 90% occurring only once. The starting material was PBMCs, obtained before ibrutinib treatment. The receptors originated from a human donor with chronic lymphocytic leukemia.

The V and J genes are TRBV4-1 and TRBJ1-1; D is undetermined. Trimming removed 2 bases from V and 6 bases from J, with 13 bases in between. This CDR3 has 14 residues. The germline gives CDR1 MGHRA, CDR2 YSYEKL. CDR3 protein: CASSQKFSVSEAFF. The CDR3 bases are TGCGCCAGCAGCCAAAAGTTCTCGGTTTCTGAAGCTTTCTTT.

This clone occurred a few times. The V and J genes are TRBV5-1 and TRBJ1-2; tentative D call: TRBD1 (6 bases). The CDR3 is 14 amino acids. V was cut by 0 bases and J by 5 bases, with 11 bases left in between. Germline V gene data show CDR1 as SGHRS and CDR2 as YFSETQ. The chain's CDR3 is CASSLEGRGYGYTF. The CDR3 DNA follows: TGCGCCAGCAGCTTGGAAGGCAGGGGTTATGGCTACACCTTC.

The chain is built from TRBV28 and TRBJ1-2; D ambiguous. The CDR3 consists of 15 residues. Germline V lookup: CDR1 MDHEN, CDR2 SYDVKM. Trimming took 2 bases from V and 0 from J, leaving 10 bases between them. CDR3 bases: TGTGCCAGCAGTTTAAGGGCAGGATCTAACTATGGCTACACCTTC. Amino acid sequence: CASSLRAGSNYGYTF.

This clone was seen repeatedly, ten times or more. This chain links TRBV6-5 with TRBJ2-2; D tentatively reads TRBD1 or TRBD2 (6 bases each). Germline V CDR1 and CDR2: MNHEY, SVGAGI. The V end lost 0 bases, the J end lost 6 bases, and 8 bases lay between the germline ends. The CDR3 runs to 14 residues. The CDR3 coding sequence is TGTGCCAGCAGTTACTCGGAGGGGGCCGGGGAGCTGTTTTTT. Encoded protein: CASSYSEGAGELFF.

V usage is TRBV9 and J usage is TRBJ1-2; 10 nucleotides line up with TRBD1. The CDR3 runs to 15 residues. Germline V gene data show CDR1 as SGDLS and CDR2 as YYNGEE. J lost 5 bases, V lost 4 bases, and 8 bases had no gene match. The DNA for the CDR3 is TGTGCCAGCAGCCCGCGACAGGGGGCGCCTTATGGCTACACCTTC. As protein: CASSPRQGAPYGYTF.

The V gene is TRBV2, the J gene TRBJ2-3; a weak D match, TRBD1 (7 bases). Trimming cost V 9 bases and J 3 bases, with 16 bases left between them. The CDR3 is made up of 14 amino acids. The germline V gene has CDR1 SNHLY and CDR2 FYNNEI. CDR3 in DNA: TGTGCCAGTCCGACAGGGAGGAAAACAGATACGCAGTATTTT. Its protein product is CASPTGRKTDTQYF.

DNA for the CDR3: TGCGCCAGCAGCTTTGAGGGGTCAACTAATGAAAAACTGTTTTTT. Translating it yields CASSFEGSTNEKLFF. The rearrangement links TRBV5-1 to TRBJ1-4; TRBD1 is a possible D gene (5 bases). Germline values: CDR1 SGHRS, CDR2 YFSETQ. V was trimmed by 2 bases and J by 0 bases, leaving 8 bases between them. The CDR3 contains 15 residues.

The V and J genes are TRBV9 and TRBJ2-3; 11 positions agree with TRBD2. V lost 4 bases, J lost 6 bases, and 10 bases stayed unmatched. Germline values: CDR1 SGDLS, CDR2 YYNGEE. The CDR3 is made up of 16 amino acids. The CDR3 nucleotides are TGTGCCAGCAGCTTTACCGGGACTAGCGGTCCCGATACGCAGTATTTT. It translates to CASSFTGTSGPDTQYF.

This chain joins TRBV19 and TRBJ2-7, with TRBD2 identical over 10 bases. Germline values: CDR1 LNHDA, CDR2 SQIVND (reference sequence). Trimming took 8 bases from V and 4 from J; bases not matched to a gene: 11. This CDR3 region has 15 residues. CDR3 coding DNA: TGTGCCAGTCGGGTATGGCGGACTAGCGGTTACGAGCAGTACTTC. Protein product: CASRVWRTSGYEQYF. Full variable domain (missing parts from reference TRBV19 and TRBJ2-7): DGGITQSPKYLFRKEGQNVTLSCEQNLNHDAMYWYRQDPGQGLRLIYYSQIVNDFQKGDIAEGYSVSREKKESFPLTVTSAQKNPTAFYLCASRVWRTSGYEQYFGPGTRLTVT.

The genes are TRBV4-1 and TRBJ1-2; unclear D gene. From germline, CDR1 is MGHRA and CDR2 YSYEKL. Trimming removed 2 bases from V and 8 bases from J, with 21 bases in between. The CDR3 is 16 amino acids. The CDR3 region has the DNA TGCGCCAGCAGCCAACCAGGTTCTGTGATTCAGAGGGGCTACACCTTC. The encoded protein is CASSQPGSVIQRGYTF.

The rearrangement uses TRBV6-5 and TRBJ1-2; TRBD1 agrees at 9 bases. Losses at the gene ends were 0 bases for V and 4 bases for J; bases not matched to a gene: 3. Germline lookup yields CDR1 MNHEY and CDR2 SVGAGI. The CDR3 runs to 15 residues. In DNA, the CDR3 is TGTGCCAGCAGTTACTCGGGGACAGGGATCTATGGCTACACCTTC. It codes for CASSYSGTGIYGYTF.

The chain couples TRBV25-1 to TRBJ1-5, with D maybe TRBD1 (5 bases). The CDR3 contains 15 residues. Germline V lookup: CDR1 MGHDK, CDR2 SYGVNS. The V end lost 1 base, the J end lost 2 bases, and 9 bases lay between the germline ends. As DNA, the CDR3 is TGTGCCAGCAGTGAATCAAGGGGCGGCAATCAGCCCCAGCATTTT. Translation: CASSESRGGNQPQHF.

This CDR3 is CSVGRRTGSGNTIYF. In DNA, the CDR3 is TGCAGCGTTGGACGAAGGACCGGCAGTGGAAACACCATATATTTT. The rearrangement uses TRBV29-1 and TRBJ1-3; D is ambiguous. Trimming left V 4 bases short and J 3 bases short, with 16 bases between. The CDR3 length is 15 residues. The germline gives CDR1 SQVTM, CDR2 ANQGSEA. The full variable domain, rest sourced from reference TRBV29-1 and TRBJ1-3, is SAVISQKPSRDICQRGTSLTIQCQVDSQVTMMFWYRQQPGQSLTLIATANQGSEATYESGFVIDKFPISRPNLTFSTLTVSNMSPEDSSIYLCSVGRRTGSGNTIYFGEGSWLTVV.

The chain couples TRBV7-2 to TRBJ2-3; D is perhaps TRBD2 (5 bases). Trimming took 3 bases from V and 5 from J, leaving 15 bases between them. This CDR3 has 15 amino acids. CDR1 SGHTA and CDR2 FQGNSA come from the germline V gene. The DNA for the CDR3 is TGTGCCAGCAGCTTTGTGGGATCGGAGGTAGATACGCAGTATTTT. Amino acids: CASSFVGSEVDTQYF. The full variable domain, with the rest looked up from reference TRBV7-2 and TRBJ2-3, is GAGVSQSPSNKVTEKGKDVELRCDPISGHTALYWYRQSLGQGLEFLIYFQGNSAPDKSGLPSDRFSAERTGGSVSTLTIQRTQQEDSAVYLCASSFVGSEVDTQYFGPGTRLTVL.

The chain carries TRBV30 and TRBJ1-1, with 10 nucleotides matching TRBD1. The CDR3 is 13 amino acids. Germline lookup yields CDR1 GTSNPN and CDR2 SVGIG (reference sequence). The junction had 0 bases not matched to a gene; V was cut back by 1 base and J by 4 bases. Written as DNA, the CDR3 is TGTGCCTGGAGTGGGACAGGGGGCACTGAAGCTTTCTTT. As protein: CAWSGTGGTEAFF.

The chain employs TRBV19 and TRBJ1-2; TRBD1 might be the D (6 bases). The germline gives CDR1 LNHDA, CDR2 SQIVND (reference sequence). This CDR3 is built from 14 residues. Trimming shortened V by 4 bases and J by 6 bases, and 15 bases separated the two germline ends. The DNA for the CDR3 is TGTGCCAGTAGTACCGCCCCGGGGGCGAATGGCTACACCTTC. It is translated as CASSTAPGANGYTF. The variable domain in full, completed from reference TRBV19 and TRBJ1-2, reads DGGITQSPKYLFRKEGQNVTLSCEQNLNHDAMYWYRQDPGQGLRLIYYSQIVNDFQKGDIAEGYSVSREKKESFPLTVTSAQKNPTAFYLCASSTAPGANGYTFGSGTRLTVV.

The chain is built from TRBV5-8 and TRBJ1-5; TRBD1 matches at 7 bases. CDR3 length equals 16 residues. V shed 3 bases and J 4 bases; nucleotides not matched to a gene: 10. The germline V gene encodes CDR1 SGHTS and CDR2 YDEGEE. CDR3 amino acids: CASSSLGQILNQPQHF. CDR3 nucleotide sequence: TGTGCCAGCAGCTCGCTGGGACAGATACTGAATCAGCCCCAGCATTTT.

The chain is built from TRBV29-1 and TRBJ2-7; D is ambiguous. This CDR3 comprises 15 residues. Germline CDR1 is SQVTM and CDR2 is ANQGSEA. Trimming took off 4 bases at V and 0 bases at J, with 16 bases between the two ends. The DNA for the CDR3 is TGCAGCGTTGCGGGTTCCGGTACAAGCTCCTACGAGCAGTACTTC. This gives the protein CSVAGSGTSSYEQYF.

The V call is TRBV7-2, the J call TRBJ1-1; 9 bases are a match to TRBD1. Unmatched junction bases numbered 9, after V lost 1 base and J lost 6 bases. The V gene's germline CDR1 is SGHTA and CDR2 FQGNSA. This CDR3 comprises 16 residues. The CDR3 sequence is CASSLVVVGQGSEAFF. The DNA of the CDR3 is TGTGCCAGCAGCTTAGTGGTTGTGGGACAGGGATCTGAAGCTTTCTTT.

J is TRBJ2-3 and V is TRBV5-7; TRBD1 might be the D (5 bases). TRBV5-7 is placed among ORFs of uncertain function. The CDR3 length is 18 residues. V was clipped by 0 bases and J by 2 bases, with 19 bases between them. In DNA form, the CDR3 reads TGTGCCAGCAGCTTGGCCCCCTACAGGCTTAGGAACACAGATACGCAGTATTTT. Amino acids: CASSLAPYRLRNTDTQYF.